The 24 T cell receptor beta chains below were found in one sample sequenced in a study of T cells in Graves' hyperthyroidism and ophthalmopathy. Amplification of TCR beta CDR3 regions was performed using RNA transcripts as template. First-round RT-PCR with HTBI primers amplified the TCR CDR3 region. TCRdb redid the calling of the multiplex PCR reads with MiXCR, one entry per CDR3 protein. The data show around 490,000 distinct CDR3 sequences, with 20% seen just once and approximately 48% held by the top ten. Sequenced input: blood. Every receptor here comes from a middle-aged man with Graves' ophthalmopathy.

For the CDR3, the DNA is TGTGCCAGTAGTATAGGGATCACCGGGGAGCTGTTTTTT. Translated: CASSIGITGELFF. This chain uses TRBV19 with TRBJ2-2; no definite D call. CDR3 length: 13 residues. CDR1 and CDR2 (germline): LNHDA, SQIVND (reference sequence). V gave up 1 base and J gave up 4 bases, with 4 bases separating them. Filled out from reference TRBV19 and TRBJ2-2, the complete variable domain reads DGGITQSPKYLFRKEGQNVTLSCEQNLNHDAMYWYRQDPGQGLRLIYYSQIVNDFQKGDIAEGYSVSREKKESFPLTVTSAQKNPTAFYLCASSIGITGELFFGEGSRLTVL.

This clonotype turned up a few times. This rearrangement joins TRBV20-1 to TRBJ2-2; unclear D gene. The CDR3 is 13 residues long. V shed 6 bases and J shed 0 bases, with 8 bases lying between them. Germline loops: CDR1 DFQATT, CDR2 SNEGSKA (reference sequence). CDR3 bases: TGCAGTGCGCGAGACACGAACACCGGGGAGCTGTTTTTT. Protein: CSARDTNTGELFF.

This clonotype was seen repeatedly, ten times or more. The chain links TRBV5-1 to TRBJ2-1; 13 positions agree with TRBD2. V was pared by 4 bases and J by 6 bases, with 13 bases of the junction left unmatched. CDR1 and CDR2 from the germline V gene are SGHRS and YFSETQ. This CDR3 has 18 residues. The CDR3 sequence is CASSHLTSGRKGSNEQFF. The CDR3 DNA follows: TGCGCCAGCAGCCACTTGACTAGCGGGAGGAAGGGATCCAATGAGCAGTTCTTC.

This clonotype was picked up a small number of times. Here the CDR3 DNA reads TGTGCCAGCAGTTTATTGTCCCGTGAGCAGTTCTTC. Protein product: CASSLLSREQFF. The V call is TRBV28, the J call TRBJ2-1; D ambiguous. Trimming shortened V by 1 base and J by 9 bases, and 7 bases separated the two germline ends. Germline V gene data show CDR1 as MDHEN and CDR2 as SYDVKM. This CDR3 has 12 residues.

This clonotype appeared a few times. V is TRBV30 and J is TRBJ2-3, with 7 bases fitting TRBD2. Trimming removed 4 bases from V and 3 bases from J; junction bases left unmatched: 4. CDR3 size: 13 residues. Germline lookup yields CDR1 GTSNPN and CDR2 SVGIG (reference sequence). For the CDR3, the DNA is TGTGCCTGGACGCGCGGGAGTACAGATACGCAGTATTTT. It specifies CAWTRGSTDTQYF.

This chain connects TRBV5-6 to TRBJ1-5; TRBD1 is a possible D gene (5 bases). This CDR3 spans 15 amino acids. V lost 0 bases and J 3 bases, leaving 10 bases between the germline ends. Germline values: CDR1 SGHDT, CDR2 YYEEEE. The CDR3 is CASSLGGVDNQPQHF. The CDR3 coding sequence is TGTGCCAGCAGCTTGGGAGGGGTAGACAATCAGCCCCAGCATTTT. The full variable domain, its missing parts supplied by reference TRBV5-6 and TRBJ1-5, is DAGVTQSPTHLIKTRGQQVTLRCSPKSGHDTVSWYQQALGQGPQFIFQYYEEEERQRGNFPDRFSGHQFPNYSSELNVNALLLGDSALYLCASSLGGVDNQPQHFGDGTRLSIL.

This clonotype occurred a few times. The DNA for the CDR3 is TGCAGCGTTTCAGGACTAGTCTACAATGAGCAGTTCTTC. As protein: CSVSGLVYNEQFF. The chain is built from TRBV29-1 and TRBJ2-1, with TRBD2 matching over 7 bases. CDR1 SQVTM and CDR2 ANQGSEA come from the germline V gene. The CDR3 totals 13 residues. J was trimmed by 3 bases and V by 5 bases; bases with no gene match: 4.

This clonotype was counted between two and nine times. The DNA for the CDR3 is TGTGCCAGCAGCGCACAGGGTTCTGGGGCCAACGTCCTGACTTTC. Encoded protein: CASSAQGSGANVLTF. The V call is TRBV9, the J call TRBJ2-6; D may be TRBD1 (6 bases). Trimming removed 3 bases at V and 1 base at J, with 8 bases between. Germline CDR1 SGDLS, CDR2 YYNGEE. CDR3 length equals 15 residues.

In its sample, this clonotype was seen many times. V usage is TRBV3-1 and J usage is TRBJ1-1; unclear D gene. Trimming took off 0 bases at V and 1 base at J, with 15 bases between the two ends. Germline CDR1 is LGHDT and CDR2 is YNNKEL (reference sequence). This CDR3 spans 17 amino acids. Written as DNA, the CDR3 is TGTGCCAGCAGCCAAGAATGGGTTATGGGAACGAACACTGAAGCTTTCTTT. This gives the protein CASSQEWVMGTNTEAFF.

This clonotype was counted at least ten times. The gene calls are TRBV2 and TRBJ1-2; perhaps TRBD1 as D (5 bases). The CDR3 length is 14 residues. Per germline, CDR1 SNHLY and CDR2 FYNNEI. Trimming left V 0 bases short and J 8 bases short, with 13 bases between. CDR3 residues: CASSEAGQSGGYTF. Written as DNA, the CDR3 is TGTGCCAGCAGTGAAGCGGGGCAGTCGGGAGGCTACACCTTC.

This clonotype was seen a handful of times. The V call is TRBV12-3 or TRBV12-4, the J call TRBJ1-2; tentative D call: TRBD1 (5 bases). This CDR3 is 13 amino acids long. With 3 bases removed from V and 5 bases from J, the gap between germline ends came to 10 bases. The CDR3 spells CASSFQQDYGYTF. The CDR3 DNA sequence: TGTGCCAGCAGTTTCCAACAGGATTATGGCTACACCTTC.

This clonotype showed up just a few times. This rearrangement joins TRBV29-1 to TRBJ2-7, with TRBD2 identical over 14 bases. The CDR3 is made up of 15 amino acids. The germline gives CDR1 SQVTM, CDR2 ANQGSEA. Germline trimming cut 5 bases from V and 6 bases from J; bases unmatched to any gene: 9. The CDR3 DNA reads TGCAGCGTTCCAGGGACTAGCGGGAGAGGTGGCGAGCAGTACTTC. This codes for CSVPGTSGRGGEQYF.

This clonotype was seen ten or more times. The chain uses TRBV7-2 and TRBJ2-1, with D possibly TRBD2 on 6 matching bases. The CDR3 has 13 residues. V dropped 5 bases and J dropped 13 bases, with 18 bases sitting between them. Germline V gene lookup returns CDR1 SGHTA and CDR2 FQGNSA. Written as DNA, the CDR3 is TGTGCCAGCAGCCCCGACACCGGGAGTTTCCAGTTCTTC. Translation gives CASSPDTGSFQFF.

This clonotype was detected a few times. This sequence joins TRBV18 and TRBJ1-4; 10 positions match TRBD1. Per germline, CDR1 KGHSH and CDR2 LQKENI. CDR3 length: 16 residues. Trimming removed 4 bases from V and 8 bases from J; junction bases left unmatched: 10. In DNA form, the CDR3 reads TGTGCCAGCTCACGCCAGACGGACAGGGGGAACGAAAAACTGTTTTTT. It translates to CASSRQTDRGNEKLFF.

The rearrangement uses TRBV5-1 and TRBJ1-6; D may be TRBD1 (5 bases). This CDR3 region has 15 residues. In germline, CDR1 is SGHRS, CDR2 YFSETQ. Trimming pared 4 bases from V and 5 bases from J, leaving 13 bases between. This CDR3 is CASSPRGGDNSPLHF. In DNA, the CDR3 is TGCGCCAGCAGCCCTCGGGGGGGGGATAATTCACCCCTCCACTTT. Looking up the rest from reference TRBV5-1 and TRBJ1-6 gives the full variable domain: KAGVTQTPRYLIKTRGQQVTLSCSPISGHRSVSWYQQTPGQGLQFLFEYFSETQRNKGNFPGRFSGRQFSNSRSEMNVSTLELGDSALYLCASSPRGGDNSPLHFGNGTRLTVT.

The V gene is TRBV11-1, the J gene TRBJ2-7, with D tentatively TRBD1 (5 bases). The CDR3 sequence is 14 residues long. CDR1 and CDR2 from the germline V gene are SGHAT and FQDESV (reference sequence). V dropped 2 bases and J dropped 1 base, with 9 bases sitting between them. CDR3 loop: CASSLTDRSYEQYF. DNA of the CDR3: TGTGCCAGCAGCTTAACTGACAGATCCTACGAGCAGTACTTC.

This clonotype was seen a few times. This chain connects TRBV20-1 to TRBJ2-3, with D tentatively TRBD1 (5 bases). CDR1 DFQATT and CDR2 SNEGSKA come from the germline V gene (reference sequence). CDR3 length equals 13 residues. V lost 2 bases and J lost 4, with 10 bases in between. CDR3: CSARKSGPDTQYF. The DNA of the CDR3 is TGCAGTGCTAGAAAGTCAGGGCCAGATACGCAGTATTTT.

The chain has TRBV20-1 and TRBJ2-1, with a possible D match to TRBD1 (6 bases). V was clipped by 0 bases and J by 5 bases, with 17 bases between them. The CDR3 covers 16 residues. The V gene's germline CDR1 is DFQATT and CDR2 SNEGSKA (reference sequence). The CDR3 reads CSARDEGGGPHNEQFF. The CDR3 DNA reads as TGCAGTGCTAGAGACGAAGGGGGTGGCCCTCACAATGAGCAGTTCTTC.

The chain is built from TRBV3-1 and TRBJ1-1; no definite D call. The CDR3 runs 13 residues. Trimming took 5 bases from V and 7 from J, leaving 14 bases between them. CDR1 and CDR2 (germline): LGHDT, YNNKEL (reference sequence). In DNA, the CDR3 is TGTGCCAGCAGCAGCGGGCCCTGGGGTGAAGCTTTCTTT. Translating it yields CASSSGPWGEAFF.

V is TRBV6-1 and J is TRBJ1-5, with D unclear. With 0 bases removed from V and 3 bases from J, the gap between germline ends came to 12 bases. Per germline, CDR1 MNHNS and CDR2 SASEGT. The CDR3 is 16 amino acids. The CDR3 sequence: CASSEAIGSPNQPQHF. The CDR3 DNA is TGTGCCAGCAGTGAAGCTATTGGTTCCCCCAATCAGCCCCAGCATTTT.

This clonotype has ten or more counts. CDR3 residues: CASSRPGVSGNTIYF. CDR3 sequence (DNA): TGTGCCAGCAGCCGCCCCGGGGTCTCTGGAAACACCATATATTTT. The J gene is TRBJ1-3, the V gene TRBV3-1; no reliable D call. The CDR3 extends over 15 amino acids. Trimming shortened V by 4 bases and J by 0 bases, and 10 bases separated the two germline ends. Germline values: CDR1 LGHDT, CDR2 YNNKEL (reference sequence).

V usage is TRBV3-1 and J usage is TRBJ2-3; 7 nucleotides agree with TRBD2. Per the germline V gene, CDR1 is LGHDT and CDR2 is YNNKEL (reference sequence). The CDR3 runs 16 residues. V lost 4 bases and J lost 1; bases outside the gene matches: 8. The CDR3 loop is CASSLFAGVGTDTQYF. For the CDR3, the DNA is TGTGCCAGCAGCCTCTTTGCGGGGGTAGGCACAGATACGCAGTATTTT.

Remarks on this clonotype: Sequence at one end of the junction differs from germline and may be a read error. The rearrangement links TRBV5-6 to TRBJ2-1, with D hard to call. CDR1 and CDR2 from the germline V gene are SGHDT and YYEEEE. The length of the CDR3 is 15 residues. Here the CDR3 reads CASSETNNYYNEQLF. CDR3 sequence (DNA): TGTGCCAGCAGCGAAACTAATAATTACTACAATGAGCAGCTCTTC.

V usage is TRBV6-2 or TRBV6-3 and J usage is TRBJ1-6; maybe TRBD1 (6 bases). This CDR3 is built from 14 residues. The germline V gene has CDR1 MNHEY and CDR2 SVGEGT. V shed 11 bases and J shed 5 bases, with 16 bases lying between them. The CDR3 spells CAVHRAINNSPLHF. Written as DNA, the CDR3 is TGTGCCGTCCACAGGGCGATAAATAATTCACCCCTCCACTTT.